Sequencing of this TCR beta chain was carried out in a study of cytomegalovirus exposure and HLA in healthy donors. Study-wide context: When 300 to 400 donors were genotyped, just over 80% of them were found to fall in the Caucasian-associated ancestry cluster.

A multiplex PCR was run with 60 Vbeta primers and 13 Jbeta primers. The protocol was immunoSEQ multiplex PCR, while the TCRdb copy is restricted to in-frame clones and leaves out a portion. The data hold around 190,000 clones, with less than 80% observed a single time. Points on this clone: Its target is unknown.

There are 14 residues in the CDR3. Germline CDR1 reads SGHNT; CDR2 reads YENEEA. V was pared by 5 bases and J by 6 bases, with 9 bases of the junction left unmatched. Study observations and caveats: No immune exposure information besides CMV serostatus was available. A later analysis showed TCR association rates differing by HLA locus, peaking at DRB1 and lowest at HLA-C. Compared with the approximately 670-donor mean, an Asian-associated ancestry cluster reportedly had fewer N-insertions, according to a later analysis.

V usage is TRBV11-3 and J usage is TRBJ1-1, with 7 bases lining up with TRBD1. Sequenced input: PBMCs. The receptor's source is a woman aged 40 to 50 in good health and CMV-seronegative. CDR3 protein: CASSPRAGGPEAFF. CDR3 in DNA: TGTGCCAGCAGCCCGAGAGCAGGGGGTCCTGAAGCTTTCTTT.